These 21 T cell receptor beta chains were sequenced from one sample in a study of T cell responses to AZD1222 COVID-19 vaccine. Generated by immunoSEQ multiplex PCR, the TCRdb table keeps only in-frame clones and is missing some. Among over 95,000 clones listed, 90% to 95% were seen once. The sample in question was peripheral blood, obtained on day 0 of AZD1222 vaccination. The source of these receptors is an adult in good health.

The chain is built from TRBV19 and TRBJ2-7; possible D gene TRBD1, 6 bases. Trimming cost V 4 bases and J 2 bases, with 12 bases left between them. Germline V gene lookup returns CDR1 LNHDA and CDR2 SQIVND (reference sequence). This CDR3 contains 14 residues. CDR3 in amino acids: CASSKGTSPYEQYF. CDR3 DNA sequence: TGTGCCAGTAGTAAAGGGACATCACCCTACGAGCAGTACTTC. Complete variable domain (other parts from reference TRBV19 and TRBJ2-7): DGGITQSPKYLFRKEGQNVTLSCEQNLNHDAMYWYRQDPGQGLRLIYYSQIVNDFQKGDIAEGYSVSREKKESFPLTVTSAQKNPTAFYLCASSKGTSPYEQYFGPGTRLTVT.

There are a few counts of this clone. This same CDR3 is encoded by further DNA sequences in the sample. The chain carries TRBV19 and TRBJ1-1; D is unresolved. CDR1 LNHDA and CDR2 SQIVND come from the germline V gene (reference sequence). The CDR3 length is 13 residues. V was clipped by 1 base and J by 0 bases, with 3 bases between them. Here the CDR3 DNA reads TGTGCCAGTAGTATAGTAATGAACACTGAAGCTTTCTTT. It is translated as CASSIVMNTEAFF.

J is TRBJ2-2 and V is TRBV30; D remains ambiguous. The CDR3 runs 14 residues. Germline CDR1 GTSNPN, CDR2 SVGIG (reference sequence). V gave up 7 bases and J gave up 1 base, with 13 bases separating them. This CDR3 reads CASPTTVNTGELFF. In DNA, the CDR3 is TGTGCCTCCCCCACGACGGTGAACACCGGGGAGCTGTTTTTT.

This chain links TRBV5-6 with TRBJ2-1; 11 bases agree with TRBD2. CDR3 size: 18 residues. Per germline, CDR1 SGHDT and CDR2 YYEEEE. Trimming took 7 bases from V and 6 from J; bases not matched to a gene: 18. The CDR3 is CASSLGLAGGTYSNEQFF. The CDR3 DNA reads TGTGCCAGCTCGCTGGGTCTAGCGGGGGGCACCTATAGCAATGAGCAGTTCTTC.

Here the CDR3 DNA reads TGTGCCAGCAGTTCTCCGAGGGGGAGCTCCTACGAGCAGTACTTC. Protein sequence: CASSSPRGSSYEQYF. V is TRBV28 and J is TRBJ2-7; perhaps TRBD1 as D (6 bases). The germline gives CDR1 MDHEN, CDR2 SYDVKM. V gave up 4 bases and J gave up 0 bases, with 13 bases separating them. CDR3 length: 15 amino acids.

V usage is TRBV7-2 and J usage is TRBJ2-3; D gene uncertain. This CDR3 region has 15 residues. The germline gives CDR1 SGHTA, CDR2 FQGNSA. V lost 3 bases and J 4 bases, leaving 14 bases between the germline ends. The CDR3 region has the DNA TGTGCCAGCAGCTTGCTTCACACAAGGGCAGATACGCAGTATTTT. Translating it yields CASSLLHTRADTQYF.

The chain's CDR3 is CSVEGLARDEQFF. The CDR3 region has the DNA TGCAGCGTCGAGGGGCTAGCGCGTGATGAGCAGTTCTTC. The genes are TRBV29-1 and TRBJ2-1; TRBD2 is a possible D gene (6 bases). Looked up from germline, CDR1 is SQVTM and CDR2 is ANQGSEA. The CDR3 has 13 amino acids. The V and J ends lost 6 bases and 8 bases respectively, with 17 bases between them.

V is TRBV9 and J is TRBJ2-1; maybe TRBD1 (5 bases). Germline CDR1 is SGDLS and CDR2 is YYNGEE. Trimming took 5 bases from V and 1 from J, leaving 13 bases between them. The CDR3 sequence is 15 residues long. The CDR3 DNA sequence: TGTGCCAGCAGTCATGACAGCCCATCCTACAATGAGCAGTTCTTC. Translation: CASSHDSPSYNEQFF.

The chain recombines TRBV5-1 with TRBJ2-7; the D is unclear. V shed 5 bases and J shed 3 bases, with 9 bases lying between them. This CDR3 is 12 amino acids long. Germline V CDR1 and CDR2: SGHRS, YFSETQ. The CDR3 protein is CASSGQYYEQYF. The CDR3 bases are TGCGCCAGCAGTGGGCAATACTACGAGCAGTACTTC. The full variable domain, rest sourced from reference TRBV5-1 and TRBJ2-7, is KAGVTQTPRYLIKTRGQQVTLSCSPISGHRSVSWYQQTPGQGLQFLFEYFSETQRNKGNFPGRFSGRQFSNSRSEMNVSTLELGDSALYLCASSGQYYEQYFGPGTRLTVT.

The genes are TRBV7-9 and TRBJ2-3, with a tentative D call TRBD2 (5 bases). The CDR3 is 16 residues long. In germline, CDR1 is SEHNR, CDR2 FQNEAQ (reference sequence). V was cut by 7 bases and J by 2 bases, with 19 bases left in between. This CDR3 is CASTKSEDLHTDTQYF. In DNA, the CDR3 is TGTGCCAGCACCAAGTCCGAGGACTTGCACACAGATACGCAGTATTTT.

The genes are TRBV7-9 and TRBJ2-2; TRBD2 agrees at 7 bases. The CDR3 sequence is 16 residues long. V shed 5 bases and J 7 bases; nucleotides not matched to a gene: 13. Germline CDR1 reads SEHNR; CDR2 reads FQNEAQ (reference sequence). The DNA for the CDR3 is TGTGCCAGCAGCCTACTCCATGGGGGGGTGAACGGGGAGCTGTTTTTT. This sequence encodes CASSLLHGGVNGELFF.

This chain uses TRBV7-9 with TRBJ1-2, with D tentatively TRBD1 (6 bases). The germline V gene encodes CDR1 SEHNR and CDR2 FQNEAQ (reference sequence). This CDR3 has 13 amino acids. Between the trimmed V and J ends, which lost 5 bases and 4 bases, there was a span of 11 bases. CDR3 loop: CASSKQGLYGYTF. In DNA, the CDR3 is TGTGCCAGCAGCAAACAGGGACTCTATGGCTACACCTTC.

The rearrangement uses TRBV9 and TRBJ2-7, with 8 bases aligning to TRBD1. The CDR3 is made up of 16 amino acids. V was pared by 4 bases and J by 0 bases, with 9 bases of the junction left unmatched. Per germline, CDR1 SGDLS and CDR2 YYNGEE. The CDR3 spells CASSTGTGFSSYEQYF. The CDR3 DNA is TGTGCCAGCAGCACTGGGACAGGCTTTAGCTCCTACGAGCAGTACTTC.

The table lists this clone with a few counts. The CDR3 region is CASSFPGDIEKLFF. The CDR3 DNA reads as TGTGCCAGCAGTTTCCCGGGTGACATCGAAAAACTGTTTTTT. The chain employs TRBV6-2 or TRBV6-3 and TRBJ1-4; D is unresolved. This CDR3 comprises 14 residues. V was clipped by 4 bases and J by 8 bases, with 14 bases between them. The germline V gene encodes CDR1 MNHEY and CDR2 SVGEGT.

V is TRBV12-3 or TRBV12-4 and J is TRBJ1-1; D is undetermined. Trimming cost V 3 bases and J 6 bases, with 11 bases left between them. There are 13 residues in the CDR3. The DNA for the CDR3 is TGTGCCAGCAGTTTCAGTTCTGTGGCTGAAGCTTTCTTT. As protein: CASSFSSVAEAFF.

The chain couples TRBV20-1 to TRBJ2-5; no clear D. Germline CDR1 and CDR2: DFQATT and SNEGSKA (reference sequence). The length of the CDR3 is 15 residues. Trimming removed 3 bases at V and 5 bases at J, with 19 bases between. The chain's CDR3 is CSASTLFRSGETQYF. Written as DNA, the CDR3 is TGCAGTGCTAGTACTTTGTTCAGGTCCGGGGAGACCCAGTACTTC.

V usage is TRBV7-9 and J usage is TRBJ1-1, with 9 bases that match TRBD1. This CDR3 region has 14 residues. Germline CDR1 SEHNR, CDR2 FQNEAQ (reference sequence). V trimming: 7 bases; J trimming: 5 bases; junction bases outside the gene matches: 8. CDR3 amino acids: CASIGDRDETEAFF. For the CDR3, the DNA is TGTGCCAGCATCGGGGACAGGGATGAAACTGAAGCTTTCTTT.

Here the CDR3 reads CASSLDWGSPLHF. CDR3 DNA sequence: TGCGCCAGCAGCTTGGACTGGGGTTCACCCCTCCACTTT. This rearrangement joins TRBV5-1 to TRBJ1-6; D unclear. Trimming removed 0 bases at V and 9 bases at J, with 7 bases between. Germline CDR1 SGHRS, CDR2 YFSETQ. The CDR3 sequence is 13 residues long.

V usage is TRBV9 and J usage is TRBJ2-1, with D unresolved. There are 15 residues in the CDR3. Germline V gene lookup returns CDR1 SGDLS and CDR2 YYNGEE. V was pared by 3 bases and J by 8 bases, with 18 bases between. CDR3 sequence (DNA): TGTGCCAGCAGCGAGGCGGCGGTTGGGGTCGATGAGCAGTTCTTC. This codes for CASSEAAVGVDEQFF.

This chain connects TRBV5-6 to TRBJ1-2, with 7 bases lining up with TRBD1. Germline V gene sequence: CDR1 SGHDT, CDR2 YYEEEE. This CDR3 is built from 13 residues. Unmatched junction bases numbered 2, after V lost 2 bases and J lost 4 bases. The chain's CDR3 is CASSLGGLYGYTF. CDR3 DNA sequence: TGTGCCAGCAGCTTAGGGGGCCTCTATGGCTACACCTTC.

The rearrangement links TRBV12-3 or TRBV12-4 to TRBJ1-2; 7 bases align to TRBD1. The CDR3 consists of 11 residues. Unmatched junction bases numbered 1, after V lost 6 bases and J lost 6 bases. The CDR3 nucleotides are TGTGCCAGCAGGACAGGGAATGGCTACACCTTC. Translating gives CASRTGNGYTF.